The rows below give T cell receptor beta chains drawn from one sample of a study of CD4+ T cells in melanoma. Only in-frame clones appear in the TCRdb table, and some are missing; sequencing was by immunoSEQ multiplex PCR. This sample has some 14,000 clones; roughly 60% occur once, and the top ten carry roughly 13%. The sample was cells from a culture (not recorded whether cultured in vitro). Receptor source: a human donor with melanoma. CDR3s include the opening cysteine and the closing phenylalanine or tryptophan. The order of the fields is clone size, J gene, V gene, D gene, CDR3 DNA, CDR3 protein. A D gene is named only where the DNA matches it firmly. Clone size is shown for a subset of rows, as once, few, many or a class of expanded clone.

medium-sized | TRBJ1-3 | TRBV7-9 | TRBD1 | TGTGCCAGCAGCCGTACAGGGGGCGGAAACACCATATATTTT | CASSRTGGGNTIYF
few | TRBJ2-5 | TRBV18 | - | TGTGCCAGCTCACCCGGAGTCCAAGAGACCCAGTACTTC | CASSPGVQETQYF
once | TRBJ1-2 | TRBV10-3 | - | TGTGCCATCAGTGATAGGCTCACCAACTATGGCTACACCTTC | CAISDRLTNYGYTF
- | TRBJ2-3 | TRBV5-4 | TRBD2 | TGTGCCAGCAGCTCGAAGCGGGGGGGAGGGATGAGCACAGATACGCAGTATTTT | CASSSKRGGGMSTDTQYF
few | TRBJ1-6 | TRBV25-1 | - | TGTGCCAGCAGTGAGTTTATCTCTTATTCACCCCTCCACTTT | CASSEFISYSPLHF
medium-sized | TRBJ2-5 | TRBV2 | - | TGTGCCAGCAGCTCTATAAACCAAGAGACCCAGTACTTC | CASSSINQETQYF
- | TRBJ1-1 | TRBV6-6 | TRBD1 | TGTGCCAGCAGTGGACAGGGAAAGAACACTGAAGCTTTCTTT | CASSGQGKNTEAFF
- | TRBJ2-2 | TRBV11-1 | - | TGTGCCAGCAGCACTCCCTCCGGGGAGCTGTTTTTT | CASSTPSGELFF
- | TRBJ2-2 | TRBV7-6 | TRBD1 | TGTGCCAGCAGCTCGACAGGGTTCGGGGAGCTGTTTTTT | CASSSTGFGELFF
few | TRBJ1-4 | TRBV5-6 | - | TGTGCCAGCAGCTTGCTTAACGGCCCAAATGAAAAACTGTTTTTT | CASSLLNGPNEKLFF
once | TRBJ2-7 | TRBV6-5 | - | TGTGCCAGCAGTTATTCAGGGTTCGCCGAGCAGTACTTC | CASSYSGFAEQYF
- | TRBJ2-1 | TRBV11-1 | - | TGTGCCAGCAGCTTGACTAGTAGCTTAGATCTTCAGTTCTTC | CASSLTSSLDLQFF
- | TRBJ2-1 | TRBV5-6 | - | TGTGCCAGCAGTCAAGCCCCGGCGCAGGGGGGTGAGCAGTTCTTC | CASSQAPAQGGEQFF
- | TRBJ1-2 | TRBV29-1 | - | TGCAGCGTTGTCGTCGAGGGCTATGGCTACACCTTC | CSVVVEGYGYTF
- | TRBJ2-7 | TRBV12-5 | - | TGTGCTAGTGGTTTGGTACGCCAGGGGCCGTGGGTGCAGTACTTC | CASGLVRQGPWVQYF
- | TRBJ2-3 | TRBV4-1 | - | TGCGCCAGCAGCCAAGAGAGGTGGGGCGTGAGTCTCACAGATACGCAGTATTTT | CASSQERWGVSLTDTQYF
- | TRBJ2-3 | TRBV2 | TRBD2 | TGTGCCAGCAGGGTCCGAGCGGGGGGCGGCACAGATACGCAGTATTTT | CASRVRAGGGTDTQYF
- | TRBJ1-5 | TRBV19 | - | TGTGCCTCGAGAGACAGCCTTGGTCAGCCCCAGCATTTT | CASRDSLGQPQHF
- | TRBJ2-1 | TRBV7-3 | TRBD2 | TGTGCCAGCGCAACCGGGGGGAGTTACAATGAGCAGTTCTTC | CASATGGSYNEQFF
few | TRBJ1-4 | TRBV2 | - | TGTGCCAGCAGTGAAGCGCCATCTACTAATGAAAAACTGTTTTTT | CASSEAPSTNEKLFF
- | TRBJ2-7 | TRBV15 | - | TGTGCCACCAGCACTTTATCTAGGGGTCAGGCGAATTACGAGCAGTACTTC | CATSTLSRGQANYEQYF
few | TRBJ1-6 | TRBV30 | - | TGTGCCTGGAGTGTCTCTGCGGCAGTGAGCTCACCCCTCCACTTT | CAWSVSAAVSSPLHF
few | TRBJ1-2 | TRBV2 | - | TGTGCCAGCAGCGCAGGGACCTATGGCTACACCTTC | CASSAGTYGYTF
- | TRBJ1-1 | TRBV28 | - | TGTGCCCATAATCAAGCGGTGAAGAACACTGAAGCTTTCTTT | CAHNQAVKNTEAFF
- | TRBJ2-6 | TRBV6-1 | TRBD1 | TGTGCCAGCAGGGCCGTGGGACAGAATAGCCCGGTCCTGACTTTC | CASRAVGQNSPVLTF
- | TRBJ2-3 | TRBV6-1 | TRBD1 | TGTGCCAGCAGCCCTGACAGGGTATCAGATACGCAGTATTTT | CASSPDRVSDTQYF
- | TRBJ2-1 | TRBV7-8 | - | TGTGCCAGCAGCCCCAATTTTGCCCGTCCCTATGAGCAGTTCTTC | CASSPNFARPYEQFF
- | TRBJ1-3 | TRBV5-4 | TRBD1 | TGTGCCAGCAATCTACAGGGGGCTGGAAACACCATATATTTT | CASNLQGAGNTIYF
few | TRBJ1-5 | TRBV11-2 | - | TGTGCCAGCAGCTTAGACCGAAGAGGTCAGCCCCAGCATTTT | CASSLDRRGQPQHF
few | TRBJ2-6 | TRBV27 | - | TGTGCCAGCACGGTGAGGATTGGAGGGGCCAACGTCCTGACTTTC | CASTVRIGGANVLTF
- | TRBJ2-5 | TRBV10-3 | TRBD1 | TGTGCCATCAGTGAGGGGGCCGGGACAGGGGCCGGGGAGACCCAGTACTTC | CAISEGAGTGAGETQYF
once | TRBJ1-4 | TRBV11-2 | TRBD1 | TGTGCCAGCAGCTTATATACAGGGGGACTTAATGAAAAACTGTTTTTT | CASSLYTGGLNEKLFF
- | TRBJ1-1 | TRBV5-1 | - | TGCGCCAGCAGCTCCGTAGGCGGGATGAACACTGAAGCTTTCTTT | CASSSVGGMNTEAFF
- | TRBJ2-7 | TRBV21-1 | - | TGTGCCAGCGTACCCGTTTTAGAGTCCTACGAGCAGTACTTC | CASVPVLESYEQYF
medium-sized | TRBJ2-7 | TRBV2 | - | TGTGCCAGCGTCACCCCGCTGACCTACGAGCAGTACTTC | CASVTPLTYEQYF
- | TRBJ2-2 | TRBV15 | - | TGTGCCACCAGCAGACCACAGGGTACCGGGGAGCTGTTTTTT | CATSRPQGTGELFF
- | TRBJ1-6 | TRBV5-1 | - | TGCGCCAGCAGCTTGGGTAGCTCCTATAATTCACCCCTCCACTTT | CASSLGSSYNSPLHF
- | TRBJ1-5 | TRBV6-4 | - | TGTGCCAGCCCCCGTCAGCCCCAGCATTTT | CASPRQPQHF
- | TRBJ1-5 | TRBV6-4 | - | TGTGCCAGCAGTGCGTGGCAGGGAGGGCCCCAGCATTTT | CASSAWQGGPQHF
- | TRBJ1-2 | TRBV27 | - | TGTGCCAGCAGTCAATCGGGGACACCTGCCTACACCTTC | CASSQSGTPAYTF